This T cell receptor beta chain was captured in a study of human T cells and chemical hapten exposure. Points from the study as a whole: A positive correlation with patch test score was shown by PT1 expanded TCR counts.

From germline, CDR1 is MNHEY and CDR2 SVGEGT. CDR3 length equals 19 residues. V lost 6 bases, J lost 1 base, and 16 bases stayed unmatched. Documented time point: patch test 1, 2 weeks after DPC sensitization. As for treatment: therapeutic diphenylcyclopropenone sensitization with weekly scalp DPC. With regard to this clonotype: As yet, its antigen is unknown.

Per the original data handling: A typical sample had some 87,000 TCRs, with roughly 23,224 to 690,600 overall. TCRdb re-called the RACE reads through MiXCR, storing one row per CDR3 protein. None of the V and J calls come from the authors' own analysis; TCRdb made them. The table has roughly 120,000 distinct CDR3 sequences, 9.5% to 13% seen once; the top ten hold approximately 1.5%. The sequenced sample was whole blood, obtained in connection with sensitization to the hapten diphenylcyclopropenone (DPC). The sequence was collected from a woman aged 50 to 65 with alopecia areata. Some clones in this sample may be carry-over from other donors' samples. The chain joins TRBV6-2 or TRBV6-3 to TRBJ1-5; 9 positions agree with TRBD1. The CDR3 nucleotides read TGTGCCAGCAGCCCTCCCGACAGGGGGTCTTGGAAGAGCAATCAGCCCCAGCATTTT. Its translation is CASSPPDRGSWKSNQPQHF.